This TCR beta chain is from a study of T cells in Graves' hyperthyroidism and ophthalmopathy. Study outcomes and limitations: Ophthalmopathy was separated from stable hyperthyroidism by a 13 V-J model. Most thyroid-expanded clonotypes above 0.001 were also found in blood.

With respect to this clonotype: What it binds is not known.

TCR beta CDR3 regions were amplified from RNA transcripts. When the TCR CDR3 underwent first-round RT-PCR, the HTBI primer set was used. TCRdb recomputed calls from the multiplex PCR reads with MiXCR, one row per CDR3 protein. The sample records 250,000 to 350,000 distinct CDR3 sequences, approximately 23% being singletons. This receptor was obtained from a man aged 30 to 39 with Graves' ophthalmopathy. The sequenced sample was blood.

As DNA, the CDR3 is TGCGCCAGCAGCTCCAACCCCCAACACTACGAGCAGTACTTC. Amino acids: CASSSNPQHYEQYF. The rearrangement uses TRBV5-1 and TRBJ2-7; D remains ambiguous. Germline V lookup: CDR1 SGHRS, CDR2 YFSETQ. This CDR3 has 14 residues. V was shortened by 3 bases and J by 3 bases, with 13 bases between the two germline ends.